These T cell receptor beta chains were read from a single sample in a study of shared clonotypes between healthy human individuals. Clones were sequenced by immunoSEQ multiplex PCR, and TCRdb holds only the in-frame ones, with some missing. The sample contains some 800,000 clones, 80% to 95% of which appear only once. Sequencing was carried out using naive CD8+ T cells sorted from blood. The receptors were gathered from a man aged 30 to 45 in good health. CDR3s include the opening cysteine and the closing phenylalanine or tryptophan. A D gene is named only where the DNA matches it firmly. Clone size is not always given. Where it is, it says once, few, many or a class for expanded clones.

J,size,V,D,DNA,CDR3
TRBJ2-1,.,TRBV7-6,TRBD1,TGTGCCAGCAGCCCGCTGACAGGGGGCGTAAATGAGCAGTTCTTC,CASSPLTGGVNEQFF
TRBJ1-1,.,TRBV7-6,TRBD1,TGTGCCAGCAGCCCCAGGATCCTGGGACAGGAAAACACTGAAGCTTTCTTT,CASSPRILGQENTEAFF
TRBJ1-4,.,TRBV14,.,TGTGCCAGCAGCCAAGCACATCAGGGACTTTTAACTAATGAAAAACTGTTTTTT,CASSQAHQGLLTNEKLFF
TRBJ2-1,.,TRBV7-3,.,TGTGCCAGCAGCTTAACTGGGCGGGACGCCTACAATGAGCAGTTCTTC,CASSLTGRDAYNEQFF
TRBJ2-1,.,TRBV15,.,TGTGCCACCAGCGACAAGGGACCGTCAGGGAATGAGCAGTTCTTC,CATSDKGPSGNEQFF
TRBJ2-2,.,TRBV2,TRBD2,TGTGCCAGCAGCTTGGGACTAGCGGCGAACACCGGGGAGCTGTTTTTT,CASSLGLAANTGELFF
TRBJ1-2,.,TRBV6-6,.,TGTGCCAGCACACAGGTTGCTAAGTATGGCTACACCTTC,CASTQVAKYGYTF
TRBJ1-2,.,TRBV10-3,.,TGTGCCATCGGGGGGGTAACCAACTATGGCTACACCTTC,CAIGGVTNYGYTF
TRBJ2-3,.,TRBV7-9,.,TGTGCCAGCAGCTCCTCCGGGAGACAGGTTGAAGATACGCAGTATTTT,CASSSSGRQVEDTQYF
TRBJ2-7,few,TRBV27,TRBD2,TGTGCCAGCACCTCAGAGCGGGAGCTGTACGAGCAGTACTTC,CASTSERELYEQYF
TRBJ2-7,.,TRBV27,TRBD2,TGTGCCAGCAGTTTATCGGGGACTAGCGGGGCCTACGAGCAGTACTTC,CASSLSGTSGAYEQYF
TRBJ1-1,once,TRBV25-1,.,TGTGCCAGCAGTGGGGGTGTTGATGGGGACGGCACTGAAGCTTTCTTT,CASSGGVDGDGTEAFF
TRBJ1-1,.,TRBV20-1,.,TGCAGTGTGACTACGAACACTGAAGCTTTCTTT,CSVTTNTEAFF
TRBJ2-5,.,TRBV28,TRBD1,TGTGCCAGCAGTCCCCGGGACAGGGGGCAGGAGACCCAGTACTTC,CASSPRDRGQETQYF